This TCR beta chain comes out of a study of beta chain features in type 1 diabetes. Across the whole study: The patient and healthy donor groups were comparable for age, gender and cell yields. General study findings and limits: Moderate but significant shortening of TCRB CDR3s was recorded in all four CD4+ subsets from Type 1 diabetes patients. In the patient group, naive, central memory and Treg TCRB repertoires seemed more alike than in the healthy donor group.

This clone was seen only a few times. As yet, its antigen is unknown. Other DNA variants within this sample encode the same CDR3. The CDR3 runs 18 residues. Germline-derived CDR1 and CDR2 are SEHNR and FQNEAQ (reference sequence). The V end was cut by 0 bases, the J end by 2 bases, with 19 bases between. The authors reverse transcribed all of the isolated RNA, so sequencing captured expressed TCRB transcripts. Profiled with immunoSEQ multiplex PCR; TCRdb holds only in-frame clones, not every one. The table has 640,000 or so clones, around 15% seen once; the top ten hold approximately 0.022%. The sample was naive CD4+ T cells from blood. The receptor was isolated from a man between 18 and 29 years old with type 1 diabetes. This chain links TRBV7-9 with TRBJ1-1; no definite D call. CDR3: CASSLALVRARSNTEAFF. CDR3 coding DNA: TGTGCCAGCAGCTTAGCTTTGGTTAGGGCGAGGTCTAACACTGAAGCTTTCTTT.